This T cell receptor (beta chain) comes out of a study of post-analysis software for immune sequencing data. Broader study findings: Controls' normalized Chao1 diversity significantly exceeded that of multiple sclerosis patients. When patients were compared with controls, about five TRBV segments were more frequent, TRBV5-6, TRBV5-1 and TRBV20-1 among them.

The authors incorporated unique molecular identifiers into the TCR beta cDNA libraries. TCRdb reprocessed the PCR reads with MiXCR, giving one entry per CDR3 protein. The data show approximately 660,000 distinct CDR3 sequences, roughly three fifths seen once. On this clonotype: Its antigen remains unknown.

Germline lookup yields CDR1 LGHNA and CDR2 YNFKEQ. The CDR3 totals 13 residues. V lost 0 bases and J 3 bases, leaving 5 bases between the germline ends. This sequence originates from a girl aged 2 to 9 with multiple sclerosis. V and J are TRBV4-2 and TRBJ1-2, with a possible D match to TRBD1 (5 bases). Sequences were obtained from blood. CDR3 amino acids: CASSQETDYGYTF. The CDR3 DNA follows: TGTGCCAGCAGCCAAGAGACAGACTATGGCTACACCTTC.